This record covers a single T cell receptor beta chain. Its antigen is as yet unknown. Nashville, Tennessee was home to all donors, each a Caucasian adult. The sample originates from a study of shared clonotypes between healthy human individuals. Study-wide context: Three plates were used per donor for CD4 naive, three for CD4 memory, two for CD8 naive and one for CD8 memory. The study's findings and limits: Naive subsets, compared against memory subsets, generally had larger estimated richness values. An expected dependence of interdonor clonotype sharing on sequencing depth was noted.

Produced via immunoSEQ multiplex PCR; TCRdb's table is partial and in-frame only. The sample has some 2,000,000 clones, 90% to 95% seen once. The germline CDR1 and CDR2 sequences are GTSNPN and SVGIG (reference sequence). The V end lost 4 bases, the J end lost 6 bases, and 13 bases lay between the germline ends. The CDR3 sequence is 12 residues long. The sample comprised naive CD4+ T cells sorted from blood. The subset is: CD45RA+ positively selected. The chain is built from TRBV30 and TRBJ2-7; D unclear. The source is a man aged 18 to 30 in good health. This CDR3 is CAWKGLWAEQYF. The CDR3 DNA sequence: TGTGCCTGGAAAGGTTTGTGGGCCGAGCAGTACTTC.